Below, 17 T cell receptor beta chains from the same sample are listed, as sequenced in a study of T cell responses to AZD1222 COVID-19 vaccine. The assay was immunoSEQ multiplex PCR, and TCRdb's table has in-frame clones only and misses some. The sample yields 90,000 to 120,000 clones, over 85% seen once. Source: peripheral blood, taken on day 0 of AZD1222 vaccination. Every receptor here comes from an adult in good health.

CDR3 region: CASSTPGLAGVNEQFF. CDR3 bases: TGTGCCAGCAGCACCCCCGGGCTAGCGGGAGTGAATGAGCAGTTCTTC. V usage is TRBV6-2 or TRBV6-3 and J usage is TRBJ2-1, with TRBD2 identical over 10 bases. CDR1 is MNHEY, CDR2 SVGEGT, per germline. CDR3 size: 16 residues. V dropped 6 bases and J dropped 7; count of bases not matched to a gene: 12.

This chain connects TRBV6-5 to TRBJ1-1; D is perhaps TRBD1 (5 bases). CDR3 length: 13 amino acids. CDR1 MNHEY and CDR2 SVGAGI come from the germline V gene. Trimming stripped 6 bases from V and 2 bases from J, with 10 bases between. This chain's CDR3 is CASSERGNTEAFF. The CDR3 DNA follows: TGTGCCAGCAGCGAGAGGGGAAACACTGAAGCTTTCTTT.

The chain couples TRBV2 to TRBJ2-2; no clear D gene. The CDR3 runs to 14 residues. The V end lost 4 bases, the J end lost 1 base, and 7 bases lay between the germline ends. CDR1 SNHLY and CDR2 FYNNEI come from the germline V gene. CDR3 bases: TGTGCCAGCAGTGTGATGATGAACACCGGGGAGCTGTTTTTT. This sequence encodes CASSVMMNTGELFF.

The chain carries TRBV5-1 and TRBJ1-4; perhaps TRBD1 as D (5 bases). The ends were cut back, 0 bases at V and 4 bases at J, with 13 bases in the middle. This CDR3 has 16 amino acids. Germline lookup yields CDR1 SGHRS and CDR2 YFSETQ. This chain's CDR3 is CASSLGYQGLNEKLFF. CDR3 coding DNA: TGCGCCAGCAGCTTGGGGTATCAGGGACTTAATGAAAAACTGTTTTTT.

V gene TRBV19 combines with J gene TRBJ1-1; possible D gene TRBD1, 5 bases. Per germline, CDR1 LNHDA and CDR2 SQIVND (reference sequence). V was clipped by 2 bases and J by 0 bases, with 7 bases between them. The CDR3 is 14 residues long. CDR3 sequence reads: CASSIQGMNTEAFF. The CDR3 DNA reads as TGTGCCAGTAGTATACAGGGCATGAACACTGAAGCTTTCTTT.

This chain joins TRBV21-1 and TRBJ2-3; the table calls TRBD2, which could not be checked here. TRBV21-1 is given as a pseudogene. The CDR3 contains 16 residues. CDR3 residues: CASSRSAGDGQDTQYF. Written as DNA, the CDR3 is TGTGCCAGCAGCAGGTCGGCGGGAGACGGGCAAGATACGCAGTATTTT.

The chain joins TRBV2 to TRBJ2-7; TRBD1 might be the D (5 bases). From germline, CDR1 is SNHLY and CDR2 FYNNEI. The CDR3 is made up of 14 amino acids. Between the trimmed V and J ends, which lost 6 bases and 2 bases, there was a span of 14 bases. This CDR3 reads CASRPRSGTYEQYF. The CDR3 region has the DNA TGTGCCAGCAGACCAAGGTCAGGGACCTACGAGCAGTACTTC.

The chain links TRBV4-3 to TRBJ2-2; D gene unclear. CDR1 and CDR2 (germline): LGHNA, YSLEER. The CDR3 length is 15 residues. V gave up 0 bases and J gave up 3 bases, with 8 bases separating them. In DNA form, the CDR3 reads TGCGCCAGCAGCCAAGAAGGCCTAGACACCGGGGAGCTGTTTTTT. Translated: CASSQEGLDTGELFF.

The chain has TRBV19 and TRBJ2-1, with 13 positions matching TRBD2. From germline, CDR1 is LNHDA and CDR2 SQIVND (reference sequence). Trimming took 7 bases from V and 3 from J; bases not matched to a gene: 6. The CDR3 contains 16 residues. In nucleotides, the CDR3 is TGTGCCAGTACCAGCGGGACTAGCGGGAACTACAATGAGCAGTTCTTC. This encodes CASTSGTSGNYNEQFF.

The chain has TRBV27 and TRBJ2-1; D is perhaps TRBD1 (6 bases). Per the germline V gene, CDR1 is MNHEY and CDR2 is SMNVEV (reference sequence). Trimming stripped 6 bases from V and 7 bases from J, with 10 bases between. The CDR3 is 12 amino acids. In DNA form, the CDR3 reads TGTGCCAGCAGCCCCACAGGGAATGAGCAGTTCTTC. Its protein is CASSPTGNEQFF.

The chain couples TRBV7-2 to TRBJ1-4; D is uncertain. This CDR3 comprises 14 residues. V gave up 2 bases and J gave up 3 bases, with 7 bases separating them. Germline CDR1 SGHTA, CDR2 FQGNSA. CDR3 residues: CASSLLVSNEKLFF. The CDR3 bases are TGTGCCAGCAGCTTACTTGTTTCTAATGAAAAACTGTTTTTT. The full variable domain, in which reference TRBV7-2 and TRBJ1-4 provide the parts outside the CDR3, is GAGVSQSPSNKVTEKGKDVELRCDPISGHTALYWYRQSLGQGLEFLIYFQGNSAPDKSGLPSDRFSAERTGGSVSTLTIQRTQQEDSAVYLCASSLLVSNEKLFFGSGTQLSVL.

V usage is TRBV6-5 and J usage is TRBJ1-2; a weak D match, TRBD1 (5 bases). CDR1 MNHEY and CDR2 SVGAGI come from the germline V gene. This CDR3 comprises 16 residues. Trimming took off 4 bases at V and 2 bases at J, with 17 bases between the two ends. The CDR3 loop reads CASSSPTQGANYGYTF. CDR3 in DNA: TGTGCCAGCAGTTCCCCCACCCAGGGTGCGAACTATGGCTACACCTTC.

The chain links TRBV5-4 to TRBJ1-1; no clear D. The CDR3 contains 13 residues. The germline gives CDR1 SGHNT, CDR2 YYREEE (reference sequence). V was pared by 2 bases and J by 1 base, with 6 bases between. CDR3 DNA: TGTGCCAGCAGCTTAGCACAGAACACTGAAGCTTTCTTT. Encoded protein: CASSLAQNTEAFF.

V is TRBV11-2 and J is TRBJ1-2; D gene unclear. Trimming pared 0 bases from V and 8 bases from J, leaving 10 bases between. This CDR3 spans 13 amino acids. Germline V CDR1 and CDR2: SGHAT, FQNNGV. The DNA of the CDR3 is TGTGCCAGCAGCTTAGAGCGGATAGGCGGCTACACCTTC. Protein sequence: CASSLERIGGYTF.

This sequence joins TRBV6-5 and TRBJ2-7; TRBD1 agrees at 11 bases. CDR1 is MNHEY and CDR2 is SVGAGI in the germline V gene. The CDR3 spans 14 residues. The V gene end was trimmed by 6 bases and the J gene end by 5 bases; junction bases not matched to a gene: 6. This CDR3 is CASSRTGGLNEQYF. Written as DNA, the CDR3 is TGTGCCAGCAGCAGGACAGGGGGCTTGAACGAGCAGTACTTC.

This clone was picked up a small number of times. The CDR3 is CASSSGGYEQYF. The CDR3 DNA sequence: TGTGCCAGTAGTAGTGGAGGGTACGAGCAGTACTTC. The chain recombines TRBV19 with TRBJ2-7; weak D call: TRBD2 (6 bases). CDR1 is LNHDA and CDR2 is SQIVND in the germline V gene (reference sequence). Between the trimmed V and J ends, which lost 4 bases and 4 bases, there was a span of 8 bases. The CDR3 is 12 amino acids.

The chain joins TRBV2 to TRBJ2-1; possibly TRBD1 for D (5 bases). The CDR3 runs to 11 residues. The V and J ends lost 10 bases and 5 bases respectively, with 9 bases between them. Germline loops: CDR1 SNHLY, CDR2 FYNNEI. CDR3 in amino acids: CATLQDNEQFF. The DNA for the CDR3 is TGTGCCACGTTACAGGACAATGAGCAGTTCTTC.